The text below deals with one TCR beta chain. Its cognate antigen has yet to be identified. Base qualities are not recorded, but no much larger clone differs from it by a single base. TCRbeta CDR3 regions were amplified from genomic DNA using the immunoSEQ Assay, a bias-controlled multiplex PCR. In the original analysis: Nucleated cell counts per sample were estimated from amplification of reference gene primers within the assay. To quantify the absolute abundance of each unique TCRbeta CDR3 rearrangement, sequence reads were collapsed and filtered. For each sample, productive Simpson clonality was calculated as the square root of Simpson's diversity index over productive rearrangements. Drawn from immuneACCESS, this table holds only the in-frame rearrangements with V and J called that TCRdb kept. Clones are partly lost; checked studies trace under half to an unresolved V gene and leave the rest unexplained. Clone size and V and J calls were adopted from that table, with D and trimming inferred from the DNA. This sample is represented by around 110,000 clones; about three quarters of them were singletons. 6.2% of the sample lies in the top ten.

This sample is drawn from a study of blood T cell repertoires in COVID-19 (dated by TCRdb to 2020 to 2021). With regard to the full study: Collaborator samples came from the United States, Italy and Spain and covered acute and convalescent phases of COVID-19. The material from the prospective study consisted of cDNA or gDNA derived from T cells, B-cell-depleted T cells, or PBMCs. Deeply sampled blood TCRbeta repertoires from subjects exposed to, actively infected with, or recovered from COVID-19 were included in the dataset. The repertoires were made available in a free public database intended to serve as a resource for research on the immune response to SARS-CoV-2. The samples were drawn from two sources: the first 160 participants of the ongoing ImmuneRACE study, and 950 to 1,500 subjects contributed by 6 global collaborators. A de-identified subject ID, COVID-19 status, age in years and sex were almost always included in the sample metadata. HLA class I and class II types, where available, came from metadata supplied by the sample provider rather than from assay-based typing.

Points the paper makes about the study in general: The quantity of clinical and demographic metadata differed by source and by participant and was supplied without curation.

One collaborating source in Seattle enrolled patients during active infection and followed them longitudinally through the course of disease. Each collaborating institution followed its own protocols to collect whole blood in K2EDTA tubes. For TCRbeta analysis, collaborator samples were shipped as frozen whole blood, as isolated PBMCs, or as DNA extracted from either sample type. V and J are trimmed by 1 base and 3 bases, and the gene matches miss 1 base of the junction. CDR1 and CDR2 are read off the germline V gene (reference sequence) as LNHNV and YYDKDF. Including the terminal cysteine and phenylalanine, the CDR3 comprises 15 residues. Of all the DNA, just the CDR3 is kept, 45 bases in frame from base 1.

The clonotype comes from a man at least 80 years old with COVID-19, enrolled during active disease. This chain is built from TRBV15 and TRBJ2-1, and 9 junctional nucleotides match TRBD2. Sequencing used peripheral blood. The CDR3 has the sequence CATSRGGRDYNEQFF. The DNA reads TGTGCCACCAGCAGAGGCGGGAGGGACTACAATGAGCAGTTCTTC.